The rows below give T cell receptor beta chains drawn from one sample of a study of graft-versus-host responses after intestinal transplantation. Repertoires were generated with immunoSEQ multiplex PCR, while TCRdb's copy carries only in-frame clones and drops some. The sample records fewer than 20,000 clones, approximately 80% being singletons. The material sequenced was ileum tissue, taken just under 600 days after intestinal transplantation. The origin of the receptors is a human patient who received an intestinal transplant, so some T cells may come from the graft donor. Both conserved end residues are trimmed from each CDR3. D genes are given only for firm matches. A clone size is listed for some rows: how often the clone was seen (once, few, many), or a class if it is expanded.

TRBD1,.,TRBV10-1,TRBJ1-2,ASSEPRDSYGYT
.,few,TRBV5-8,TRBJ2-7,ASSLARAYEQY
.,once,TRBV7-3,TRBJ1-5,AGRGAGALYSNQPQH
.,.,TRBV10-3,TRBJ2-1,AIRAVGEPYNEQF
.,.,TRBV4-1,TRBJ1-2,ASSQDYGQGYGYT
.,once,TRBV30,TRBJ2-2,ASSWGGPGVF
.,.,TRBV27,TRBJ2-1,ASSIGAIRYNEQF
TRBD1,.,TRBV10-2,TRBJ2-5,ASSEGQGGETQY
.,.,TRBV27,TRBJ1-6,ASSQGSYNSPLH
.,few,TRBV6-5,TRBJ1-2,ASREARGGSDGYT
.,.,TRBV6-5,TRBJ2-3,ASSYRRVGSTDTQY
.,few,TRBV19,TRBJ1-5,ASSIGSGISNQPQH
TRBD1,.,TRBV10-3,TRBJ1-5,ATRRTGNNQPQH
.,once,TRBV5-6,TRBJ2-4,ASSWGFVGINIQY
.,.,TRBV19,TRBJ1-2,ASTPGSGGYT
.,few,TRBV5-4,TRBJ1-2,ASSLGRTGFNYGYT
TRBD1,.,TRBV2,TRBJ2-3,ASSSVTGWNTDTQY
.,once,TRBV19,TRBJ1-1,ASSIPPLMVHGSTEAF
TRBD1,.,TRBV5-4,TRBJ1-3,ASSYDRGQGNTIY
.,.,TRBV10-3,TRBJ2-2,AISESVTGYGGELF
.,.,TRBV10-3,TRBJ2-7,AINRFGEQY
.,.,TRBV18,TRBJ2-2,ASSPLTDTGELF
.,few,TRBV7-9,TRBJ1-1,ASSLGENTEAF
TRBD1,.,TRBV5-8,TRBJ2-4,ATGTDDRKNIQY
.,few,TRBV5-1,TRBJ2-3,ASSLGVRGALTDTQY
.,.,TRBV9,TRBJ2-1,ASGQGPLPEQF
.,.,TRBV27,TRBJ2-3,ASRGFRTETADPQY
.,.,TRBV7-8,TRBJ1-3,ASSLTGSGNTIY
TRBD1,.,TRBV5-1,TRBJ1-1,ASSPWDRGRINTEAF